This T cell receptor (beta chain) came from a study of T cells after yellow fever vaccination. Study outcomes and limitations: It was a weaker secondary response, yet one that peaked faster, at day 5 versus 15. Most clones from primary vaccination resurfaced after the booster (nearly 97% CD4, around 90% CD8). Across the CD4 and CD8 compartments, a small share of clonotypes was present in both.

This clonotype turned up a few times. Its specificity is not known. Trimming took 8 bases from V and 4 from J, leaving 21 bases between them. The CDR3 runs to 15 residues. The germline V gene has CDR1 KGHSH and CDR2 LQKENI. One entry per CDR3 protein, called by TCRdb with MiXCR from the 5' RACE reads. The data hold 200,000 to 250,000 distinct CDR3 sequences, with 6.5% to 8.5% observed a single time. The gene calls are TRBV18 and TRBJ2-7; D might be TRBD1 or TRBD2, each matching 5 bases. The sequence was collected from a man aged 30 to 45 who received the YFV17D yellow fever vaccine. This material consisted of CD4+ T cells sorted from PBMCs, taken 15 days after the yellow fever booster vaccination. In DNA, the CDR3 is TGTGCCAGCCGCCCCGGGGCCCTAGTGATGTACGAGCAGTACTTC. Translating it yields CASRPGALVMYEQYF.